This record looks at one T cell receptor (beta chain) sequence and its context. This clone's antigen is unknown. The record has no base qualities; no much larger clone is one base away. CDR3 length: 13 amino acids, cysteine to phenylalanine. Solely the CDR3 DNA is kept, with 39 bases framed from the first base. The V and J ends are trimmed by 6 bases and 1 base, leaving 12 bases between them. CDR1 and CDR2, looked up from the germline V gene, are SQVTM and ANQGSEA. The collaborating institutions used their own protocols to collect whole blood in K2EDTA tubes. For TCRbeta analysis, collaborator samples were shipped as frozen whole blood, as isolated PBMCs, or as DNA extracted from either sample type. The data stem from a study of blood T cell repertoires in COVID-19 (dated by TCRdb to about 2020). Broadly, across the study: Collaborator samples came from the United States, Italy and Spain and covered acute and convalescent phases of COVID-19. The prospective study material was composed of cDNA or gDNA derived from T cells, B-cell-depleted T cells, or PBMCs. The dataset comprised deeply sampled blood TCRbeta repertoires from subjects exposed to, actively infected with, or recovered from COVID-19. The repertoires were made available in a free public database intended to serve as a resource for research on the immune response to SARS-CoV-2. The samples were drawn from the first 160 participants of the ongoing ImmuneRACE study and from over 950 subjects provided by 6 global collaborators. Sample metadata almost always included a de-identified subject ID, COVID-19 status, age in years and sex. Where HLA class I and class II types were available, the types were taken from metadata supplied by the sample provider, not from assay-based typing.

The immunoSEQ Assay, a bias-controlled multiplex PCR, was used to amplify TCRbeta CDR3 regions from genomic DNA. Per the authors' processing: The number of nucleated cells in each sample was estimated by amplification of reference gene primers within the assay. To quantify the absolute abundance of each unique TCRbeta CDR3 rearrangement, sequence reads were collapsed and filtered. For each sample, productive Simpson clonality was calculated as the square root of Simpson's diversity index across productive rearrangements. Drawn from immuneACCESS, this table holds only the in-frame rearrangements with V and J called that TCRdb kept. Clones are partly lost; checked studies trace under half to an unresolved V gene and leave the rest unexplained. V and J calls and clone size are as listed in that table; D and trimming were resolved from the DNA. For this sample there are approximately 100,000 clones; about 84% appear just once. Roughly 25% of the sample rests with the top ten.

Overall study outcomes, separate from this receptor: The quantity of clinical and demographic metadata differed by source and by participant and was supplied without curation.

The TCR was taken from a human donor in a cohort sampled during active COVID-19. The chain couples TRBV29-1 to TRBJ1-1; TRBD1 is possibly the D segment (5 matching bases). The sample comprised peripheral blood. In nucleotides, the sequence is TGCAGCGTCTCATACGGACAGAACACTGAAGCTTTCTTT. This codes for CSVSYGQNTEAFF. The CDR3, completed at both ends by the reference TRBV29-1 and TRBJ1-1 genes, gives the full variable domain SAVISQKPSRDICQRGTSLTIQCQVDSQVTMMFWYRQQPGQSLTLIATANQGSEATYESGFVIDKFPISRPNLTFSTLTVSNMSPEDSSIYLCSVSYGQNTEAFFGQGTRLTVV.